Presented here are 32 T cell receptor beta chains from one specimen sequenced in a study of blood T cell repertoires in COVID-19. TCRdb's table, derived via immunoSEQ multiplex PCR, lists solely in-frame clones and lacks some. The sample has about 170,000 clones, roughly 78% seen once; the top ten hold 15% to 20%. The source material was PBMCs or T cells enriched from blood (not recorded which). The receptors were gathered from a woman aged 70-85 years in a cohort exposed to, infected with or recovered from COVID-19 (not recorded which).

The chain employs TRBV18 and TRBJ2-3; 7 nucleotides line up with TRBD1. The V and J ends lost 3 bases and 5 bases, in that order; junction bases with no gene match: 8. The CDR3 has 15 amino acids. Germline CDR1 KGHSH, CDR2 LQKENI. CDR3 DNA: TGTGCCAGCTCACCTCGTGACAGGGTCGGAGATACGCAGTATTTT. As protein: CASSPRDRVGDTQYF.

This chain joins TRBV27 and TRBJ2-3; TRBD1 agrees at 10 bases. This CDR3 has 16 amino acids. Trimming took 7 bases from V and 4 from J; bases not matched to a gene: 11. From germline, CDR1 is MNHEY and CDR2 SMNVEV (reference sequence). The CDR3 DNA follows: TGTGCCAGCAAACCAGAGGACAGGGGGTACTCAGATACGCAGTATTTT. This codes for CASKPEDRGYSDTQYF.

This chain connects TRBV11-2 to TRBJ2-7; TRBD2 agrees at 8 bases. In germline, CDR1 is SGHAT, CDR2 FQNNGV. The V gene end was trimmed by 1 base and the J gene end by 3 bases; junction bases not matched to a gene: 5. This CDR3 has 15 amino acids. The CDR3 region is CASSLATSANYEQYF. The CDR3 DNA reads as TGTGCCAGCAGCTTAGCGACTAGCGCAAACTACGAGCAGTACTTC.

The chain links TRBV25-1 to TRBJ2-7; tentative D call: TRBD1 (5 bases). The V end lost 0 bases, the J end lost 3 bases, and 12 bases lay between the germline ends. CDR1 is MGHDK, CDR2 SYGVNS, per germline. The CDR3 has 15 amino acids. DNA of the CDR3: TGTGCCAGCAGTGAATATCAGGGTTTTGGCTACGAGCAGTACTTC. Its translation is CASSEYQGFGYEQYF.

The rearrangement links TRBV2 to TRBJ2-4; a weak D match, TRBD2 (6 bases). This CDR3 has 15 residues. CDR1 is SNHLY, CDR2 FYNNEI, per germline. The V and J ends lost 8 bases and 3 bases respectively, with 17 bases between them. CDR3 loop: CASRRGSANKNIQYF. In nucleotides, the CDR3 is TGTGCCAGCCGTCGGGGGAGCGCTAACAAAAACATTCAGTACTTC. The whole variable domain, filled in from reference TRBV2 and TRBJ2-4, reads EPEVTQTPSHQVTQMGQEVILRCVPISNHLYFYWYRQILGQKVEFLVSFYNNEISEKSEIFDDQFSVERPDGSNFTLKIRSTKLEDSAMYFCASRRGSANKNIQYFGAGTRLSVL.

The chain is built from TRBV18 and TRBJ1-5, with a tentative D call TRBD1 (6 bases). From germline, CDR1 is KGHSH and CDR2 LQKENI. The CDR3 runs 16 residues. Trimming left V 5 bases short and J 7 bases short, with 21 bases between. The DNA of the CDR3 is TGTGCCAGCTCAAAGGGGGATCCGGGGTCGGGGCAGCCCCAGCATTTT. Protein: CASSKGDPGSGQPQHF.

V usage is TRBV6-5 and J usage is TRBJ1-2; TRBD1 matches 7 bases. The CDR3 loop spans 13 amino acids. V lost 6 bases, J lost 4 bases, and 5 bases stayed unmatched. Germline V lookup: CDR1 MNHEY, CDR2 SVGAGI. CDR3 coding DNA: TGTGCCAGCAGCTTAGGACAGGTCTATGGCTACACCTTC. Amino acids: CASSLGQVYGYTF.

This clone was seen a handful of times. The J gene is TRBJ1-6, the V gene TRBV10-3, with TRBD1 as a possible D gene (6 bases). Germline V gene lookup returns CDR1 ENHRY and CDR2 SYGVKD. Trimming took 0 bases from V and 7 from J, leaving 19 bases between them. The CDR3 sequence is 18 residues long. CDR3 amino acids: CAISESGGQGSRNSPLHF. The CDR3 DNA is TGTGCCATCAGTGAGTCTGGTGGGCAGGGGAGTCGGAATTCACCCCTCCACTTT.

A remark on this clone: The junction departs from germline at one end; a sequencing error may be responsible. This chain joins TRBV28 and TRBJ2-4; 7 nucleotides align to TRBD1. CDR3 size: 12 residues. CDR1 is MDHEN, CDR2 SYDVKM, per germline. In DNA, the CDR3 is TGTGCCAGCAGTCCTCTCACCGGGACAGTCAACTTC. It encodes CASSPLTGTVNF.

This chain uses TRBV4-3 with TRBJ2-1; maybe TRBD1 (5 bases). In germline, CDR1 is LGHNA, CDR2 YSLEER. V dropped 2 bases and J dropped 0 bases, with 14 bases sitting between them. There are 17 residues in the CDR3. The CDR3 here is CASSQQGSVSSYNEQFF. In DNA, the CDR3 is TGCGCCAGCAGCCAACAGGGATCTGTCAGCTCCTACAATGAGCAGTTCTTC.

V is TRBV28 and J is TRBJ2-5; D is ambiguous. The CDR3 is 13 residues long. V shed 3 bases and J shed 2 bases, with 7 bases lying between them. CDR1 and CDR2 from the germline V gene are MDHEN and SYDVKM. In DNA, the CDR3 is TGTGCCAGCAGTTTGAACTTACAAGAGACCCAGTACTTC. Its translation: CASSLNLQETQYF.

The chain recombines TRBV11-2 with TRBJ2-5; 11 positions agree with TRBD2. The V gene end was trimmed by 6 bases and the J gene end by 4 bases; junction bases not matched to a gene: 4. Germline CDR1 SGHAT, CDR2 FQNNGV. The CDR3 consists of 14 residues. The CDR3: CASRGLAGGETQYF. The CDR3 DNA sequence: TGTGCCAGCAGAGGCCTAGCGGGAGGAGAGACCCAGTACTTC.

The V gene is TRBV7-9, the J gene TRBJ2-4; TRBD1 might be the D (5 bases). Germline CDR1 and CDR2: SEHNR and FQNEAQ (reference sequence). Deletions cut 4 bases from V and 8 bases from J, with 12 bases between. This CDR3 has 13 amino acids. This CDR3 is CASSSTGGDIQYF. CDR3 nucleotide sequence: TGTGCCAGCAGCTCTACAGGTGGAGACATTCAGTACTTC.

This clone was recorded once. The V gene is TRBV14, the J gene TRBJ2-7; 12 bases are a match to TRBD1. Germline CDR1 SGHDN, CDR2 FVKESK. The junction had 7 bases not matched to a gene; V was cut back by 3 bases and J by 4 bases. The CDR3 contains 16 residues. Written as DNA, the CDR3 is TGTGCCAGCAGCCAGCCTGGGACAGGGGGCTGGTACGAGCAGTACTTC. Translating gives CASSQPGTGGWYEQYF.

This clone was observed a handful of times. The V gene is TRBV28, the J gene TRBJ2-1; TRBD2 agrees at 7 bases. After removal of 7 bases from V and 5 bases from J, the junction contained 11 bases not matched to a gene. This CDR3 has 15 residues. Germline V gene sequence: CDR1 MDHEN, CDR2 SYDVKM. CDR3 in amino acids: CASKGEGAGDNEQFF. For the CDR3, the DNA is TGTGCCAGCAAAGGGGAGGGTGCGGGTGACAATGAGCAGTTCTTC.

V and J are TRBV28 and TRBJ1-4, with 11 bases lining up with TRBD1. V was clipped by 1 base and J by 3 bases; unmatched bases: 13. In germline, CDR1 is MDHEN, CDR2 SYDVKM. CDR3 length: 20 residues. CDR3 amino acids: CASSLLDRTGQGVANEKLFF. CDR3 bases: TGTGCCAGCAGTTTATTGGATCGTACGGGACAGGGGGTAGCTAATGAAAAACTGTTTTTT.

The rearrangement links TRBV27 to TRBJ2-2; no definite D call. The CDR3 loop spans 17 amino acids. CDR1 MNHEY and CDR2 SMNVEV come from the germline V gene (reference sequence). Trimming took off 3 bases at V and 3 bases at J, with 17 bases between the two ends. As DNA, the CDR3 is TGTGCCAGCAGTTTTCGAACACCACAACAAGACACCGGGGAGCTGTTTTTT. Encoded protein: CASSFRTPQQDTGELFF.

The chain has TRBV3-1 (or the pseudogene TRBV3-2) and TRBJ2-3, with D possibly matching TRBD2 (5 bases). Germline CDR1 reads LGHDT; CDR2 reads YNNKEL (reference sequence). The germline V and J ends were trimmed by 0 bases and 0 bases, with 7 bases remaining between them. The CDR3 extends over 15 amino acids. The CDR3 reads CASSQDGISTDTQYF. The CDR3 region has the DNA TGTGCCAGCAGCCAAGACGGGATCAGCACAGATACGCAGTATTTT.

The V gene is TRBV14, the J gene TRBJ1-4; D is ambiguous. Trimming left V 2 bases short and J 7 bases short, with 8 bases between. The CDR3 has 13 amino acids. Germline values: CDR1 SGHDN, CDR2 FVKESK. CDR3 sequence: CASSQQFGEKLFF. Here the CDR3 DNA reads TGTGCCAGCAGCCAACAATTCGGTGAAAAACTGTTTTTT.

The CDR3 sequence is CASRDPAGGNQPQHF. Here the CDR3 DNA reads TGCGCCAGCAGGGATCCGGCGGGGGGCAATCAGCCCCAGCATTTT. The rearrangement joins TRBV10-2 to TRBJ1-5; the D gene is possibly TRBD1 (5 bases). The CDR3 loop spans 15 amino acids. The germline gives CDR1 WSHSY, CDR2 SAAADI. Between the trimmed V and J ends, which lost 6 bases and 2 bases, there was a span of 14 bases.

The V call is TRBV7-6, the J call TRBJ2-5, with 8 bases that match TRBD2. Germline CDR1 is SGHVS and CDR2 is FNYEAQ. This CDR3 region has 16 residues. V was clipped by 5 bases and J by 2 bases; unmatched bases: 10. CDR3 bases: TGTGCCAGCAGCCTCAGGCCTAGCGGGTCTCAAGAGACCCAGTACTTC. Protein sequence: CASSLRPSGSQETQYF.

This chain connects TRBV7-9 to TRBJ2-1, with unresolved D. This CDR3 has 12 amino acids. Germline V gene lookup returns CDR1 SEHNR and CDR2 FQNEAQ (reference sequence). The V gene lost 5 bases and the J gene lost 13 bases, with 15 bases spanning the gap. The CDR3 loop reads CASSPQQTLQFF. CDR3 bases: TGTGCCAGCAGCCCACAACAGACCCTCCAGTTCTTC.

The chain has TRBV5-1 and TRBJ2-1, with 8 bases fitting TRBD2. This CDR3 spans 14 amino acids. V was clipped by 4 bases and J by 8 bases; unmatched bases: 8. The germline V gene encodes CDR1 SGHRS and CDR2 YFSETQ. CDR3 bases: TGCGCCAGCAGCCCATTGCCGGGAGGGGATGAGCAGTTCTTC. It is translated as CASSPLPGGDEQFF.

This chain joins TRBV6-5 and TRBJ2-1, with 8 nucleotides matching TRBD2. This CDR3 has 14 residues. Per the germline V gene, CDR1 is MNHEY and CDR2 is SVGAGI. V was clipped by 8 bases and J by 8 bases; unmatched bases: 11. This CDR3 is CASRPQREMYEQFF. The CDR3 nucleotides read TGTGCCAGCCGTCCCCAGCGGGAGATGTATGAGCAGTTCTTC.

CDR3 in DNA: TGTGCCAGCAGTTCAGGGGGTAGGACCGGGGAGCTGTTTTTT. It is translated as CASSSGGRTGELFF. The rearrangement links TRBV28 to TRBJ2-2; 7 nucleotides match TRBD1. The CDR3 contains 14 residues. Looked up from germline, CDR1 is MDHEN and CDR2 is SYDVKM. Trimming took 4 bases from V and 5 from J; bases not matched to a gene: 4. The entire variable domain, with the rest obtained from reference TRBV28 and TRBJ2-2, is as follows: DVKVTQSSRYLVKRTGEKVFLECVQDMDHENMFWYRQDPGLGLRLIYFSYDVKMKEKGDIPEGYSVSREKKERFSLILESASTNQTSMYLCASSSGGRTGELFFGEGSRLTVL.

The chain links TRBV11-3 to TRBJ2-5; TRBD1 might be the D (6 bases). The germline V and J ends were trimmed by 4 bases and 0 bases, with 18 bases remaining between them. Germline V gene sequence: CDR1 SGHNT, CDR2 YENEEA. This CDR3 has 17 amino acids. CDR3 in DNA: TGTGCCAGCAGCTCCTCCCTTCTCGACAGGTACCAAGAGACCCAGTACTTC. Translating it yields CASSSSLLDRYQETQYF.

The CDR3 protein is CASSQGLAPSEQYF. The CDR3 coding sequence is TGTGCCAGCAGCCAAGGGCTAGCGCCGTCCGAGCAGTACTTC. The chain links TRBV3-1 (or the pseudogene TRBV3-2) to TRBJ2-7; possible D gene TRBD2, 6 bases. Germline V gene lookup returns CDR1 LGHDT and CDR2 YNNKEL (reference sequence). The CDR3 extends over 14 amino acids. V shed 1 base and J shed 6 bases, with 13 bases lying between them.

The rearrangement uses TRBV24-1 and TRBJ2-1, with 8 bases matching TRBD2. The CDR3 has 16 amino acids. J gave up 1 base and V 4 bases, and 5 bases lay outside the gene matches. The germline V gene has CDR1 KGHDR and CDR2 SFDVKD. This CDR3 is CATSEAGGGSYNEQFF. The CDR3 region has the DNA TGTGCCACCAGTGAAGCCGGGGGGGGTTCCTACAATGAGCAGTTCTTC.

This rearrangement joins TRBV10-2 to TRBJ2-2, with 14 bases lining up with TRBD2. Looked up from germline, CDR1 is WSHSY and CDR2 is SAAADI. Unmatched junction bases numbered 3, after V lost 8 bases and J lost 1 base. The CDR3 runs to 16 residues. CDR3 in amino acids: CASQTSGRENTGELFF. CDR3 bases: TGCGCCAGCCAGACTAGCGGGAGGGAGAACACCGGGGAGCTGTTTTTT.

The chain employs TRBV19 and TRBJ1-1; the match to TRBD1 covers 8 bases. V lost 9 bases to trimming and J lost 4 bases; unmatched junction nucleotides: 7. CDR1 and CDR2 from the germline V gene are LNHDA and SQIVND (reference sequence). The CDR3 is 13 amino acids. The CDR3 sequence is CASTRDRSTEAFF. The CDR3, as DNA: TGTGCCAGCACCCGGGACAGGAGCACTGAAGCTTTCTTT. Based on the CDR3 plus reference TRBV19 and TRBJ1-1, the full variable domain is DGGITQSPKYLFRKEGQNVTLSCEQNLNHDAMYWYRQDPGQGLRLIYYSQIVNDFQKGDIAEGYSVSREKKESFPLTVTSAQKNPTAFYLCASTRDRSTEAFFGQGTRLTVV.

The chain joins TRBV11-1 to TRBJ1-6, with 7 bases that match TRBD1. This CDR3 comprises 16 residues. Germline V CDR1 and CDR2: SGHAT, FQDESV (reference sequence). The trim removed 5 bases at V and 7 bases at J, leaving 11 bases unmatched. The CDR3 protein is CASSPASGTENSPLHF. The DNA for the CDR3 is TGTGCCAGCAGCCCCGCTAGCGGGACAGAGAATTCACCCCTCCACTTT. Full variable domain (rest looked up from reference TRBV11-1 and TRBJ1-6): EAEVAQSPRYKITEKSQAVAFWCDPISGHATLYWYRQILGQGPELLVQFQDESVVDDSQLPKDRFSAERLKGVDSTLKIQPAELGDSAMYLCASSPASGTENSPLHFGNGTRLTVT.

The chain carries TRBV19 and TRBJ2-7; possible D gene TRBD2, 5 bases. V dropped 3 bases and J dropped 3 bases, with 9 bases sitting between them. This CDR3 comprises 13 residues. Germline loops: CDR1 LNHDA, CDR2 SQIVND (reference sequence). The CDR3 DNA sequence: TGTGCCAGTAGTATCGTTCGGGGCTACGAGCAGTACTTC. Amino acid sequence: CASSIVRGYEQYF.